This TCR beta chain was recorded in a study of shared clonotypes between healthy human individuals (dated by TCRdb to the early 2020s). Describing the broader study: The cohort included three men and a couple of women between 18 and 49 years of age. To estimate repertoire size and how much clonotype sharing occurs between individuals, the study deeply sequenced the blood TCR repertoires of about five healthy adults. For each donor, three plates each were used for CD4 naive and CD4 memory, two plates were used for CD8 naive, and one plate was used for CD8 memory. Leukapheresis yielded between about 0.85 and 9.5 billion PBMCs per donor. Libraries were prepared and TCR repertoires were sequenced by different laboratories using diverse techniques, in order to increase sequencing depth and limit assay-specific biases.

Based on the germline V gene, the CDR1 and CDR2 sequences are SGHRS and YFSETQ. V and J are trimmed by 4 bases and 2 bases, and the gene matches miss 8 bases of the junction. Counted from cysteine to phenylalanine, this CDR3 has 17 amino acids. Just CDR3 DNA is preserved here, 51 bases in frame from base 1. CD8 naive samples were CD45RO-negative cells positively selected for CCR7, giving a CD45RA+CCR7+ population that excluded TemRA cells. Donors were healthy HIV-negative adults with no recently reported acute infections or vaccinations. Every donor was a Caucasian adult living in Nashville, Tennessee, USA. Blood was collected by leukapheresis, and PBMCs were isolated by Ficoll-Histopaque density gradient centrifugation and then cryopreserved in liquid nitrogen vapor phase. Analytical flow cytometry was used to check the purity and quantity of every magnetically sorted T cell population. Each sorted fraction had its genomic DNA isolated and then quantified by UV absorbance on a Nanodrop 2000c.

Points on this clone: Which antigen it targets is not known. Base-call qualities are not available, and no considerably larger clone is one nucleotide away.

On the study overall, not on this receptor specifically: Even with the large sequencing depth, rarefaction of the sorted-subset datasets indicated that sequencing was incomplete. Larger estimated clonotype richness was generally found for naive subsets than for memory subsets. Higher generation probabilities were observed for clonotypes shared by all four sorted-subset donors than for non-shared clonotypes. Because the study included only a small number of donors, the genetic and exposure-history diversity represented was limited. Sharing across several donors was observed for around 5% of naive CD4, 3% to 3.5% of naive CD8, roughly 2.4% of memory CD4, and 0.4% of memory CD8 clonotypes. Pairwise subsampling led to the expectation that sequencing depth would affect the degree of clonotype sharing among donors. Only blood was sampled, and tissue TCR repertoires likely differ from those in blood.

Using the deep immunoSEQ assay, multiplex PCR amplified TCR CDR3 regions from genomic DNA. Extracted genomic DNA from each cell subset was spread evenly across all wells of several immunoSEQ 96-well plates, with each plate serving as a replicate. For sorted subsets, 200 to 250 ng of genomic DNA, equivalent to 30,000 or so T cell genomes, went into each replicate PCR. Purified libraries were quantified with a Qubit 3.0 fluorometer, sized on a Bioanalyzer 2100, and re-quantified with the KAPA Library Quantification kit. A separate single-read 150-cycle Illumina NextSeq 550 flow cell was used to sequence each immunoSEQ 96-well plate. As for the authors' bioinformatics: The immunoSEQ output contained only junctional sequences without quality scores, so filtering could not match that applied to full-length reads. To assign V/J genes and CDR3, sequences were annotated against IMGT germline references using PyIR, a Python wrapper for IgBLAST v1.9. Any read was removed if the V/J assignment was weak (E-value above 1e-6), the CDR3 was missing, or the read contained stop codons, out-of-frame junctions, or ambiguous translated residues. V3J clonotypes were defined as sequences sharing an identical inferred V gene, J gene, and CDR3 amino acid sequence. To compute the percentage overlap between repertoires, the number of shared unique clonotypes was divided by the size of the smaller repertoire. Three approaches were used to assess repertoire richness: RTK rarefaction, the Chao1 estimator, and Recon v2.1 estimates of unobserved clonotypes. OLGA was used to compute generation probabilities for all TCRbeta clonotypes that the gDNA method yielded from four donors. TCRdb took this table from immuneACCESS and kept in-frame rearrangements with V and J called. Such tables lack part of the clones; where checked against another copy, unresolved V genes explain under half of the gap, and the rest is unexplained. V and J calls and clone size follow that table, whereas D and trimming were derived from the DNA. This sample comprises around 2,100,000 clones, about 95% of them detected only once. The top ten constitute 1% to 1.5% of the sample.

The sequence derives from a man between 18 and 29 years old in good health. Sequenced sample: naive CD8+ T cells sorted from blood. Read against the paper, the sample's cell subset or site label means: CD45RA+CCR7+. The rearranged chain carries TRBV5-1 and TRBJ2-7; the central 14 bases match TRBD2. The CDR3 reads as follows: CASSPRLAGGSTYEQYF. At the DNA level, the sequence is TGCGCCAGCAGCCCACGACTAGCGGGAGGGAGTACCTACGAGCAGTACTTC.